This TCR beta chain appears in the sequencing data of a study of cytomegalovirus exposure and HLA in healthy donors. Study-level findings and limits: Later analysis associated a missense DCLRE1C variant with TCR beta V- and J-gene trimming. HLA-A and HLA-B allele assignments for most subjects were reportedly predicted accurately using TCR beta sequences. For most TCR beta V segments, an earlier analysis put the productive rate at about 90% or about 30% of the time.

Details on this clone: Its antigen is still unknown.

A multiplex PCR was run with 60 Vbeta primers and 13 Jbeta primers. Sequenced by immunoSEQ multiplex PCR; TCRdb stores in-frame clones only, minus some. The sample table includes 130,000 to 150,000 clones. The CDR3 is 14 amino acids. Germline loops: CDR1 SGDLS, CDR2 YYNGEE. The V end lost 4 bases, the J end lost 4 bases, and 11 bases lay between the germline ends. The specimen sequenced was PBMCs. V and J are TRBV9 and TRBJ2-2, with D maybe TRBD2 (5 bases). This receptor was taken from a man aged 35-49 years in good health and CMV-seronegative. The CDR3 region has the DNA TGTGCCAGCAGCTGGGAGCCGGGCACCGGGGAGCTGTTTTTT. This encodes CASSWEPGTGELFF.